This T cell receptor (beta chain) was retrieved from a study of T cell repertoires in cytomegalovirus infection. About the research overall: Recently identified HLA-C-restricted and well-studied HLA-B-restricted CMV epitopes were used. Indications of both CMV infection and matching HLA type were provided by public TCR beta signatures.

Germline CDR1 reads SGDLS; CDR2 reads YYNGEE. V was cut by 0 bases and J by 0 bases, with 9 bases left in between. The CDR3 totals 15 residues. Notes on the study in general: There were carriers of CMV plus the relevant HLA, and cumulative public TCR beta family frequency identified them.

TCRdb called the reads again in MiXCR, with one record for every CDR3 protein. The table shows some 500,000 distinct CDR3 sequences, with roughly a third occurring only once. To note about this clonotype: No antigen is known for it.

This receptor was identified in a human donor in good health (CMV status not recorded). Some clones in this sample may be carry-over from other donors' samples. Sequencing was performed on cultured PBMCs, taken from culture after CMV antigen stimulation. V gene TRBV9 combines with J gene TRBJ2-5; D uncertain. CDR3 region: CASSVVGYHQETQYF. The CDR3 DNA reads as TGTGCCAGCAGCGTAGTGGGCTACCACCAAGAGACCCAGTACTTC.